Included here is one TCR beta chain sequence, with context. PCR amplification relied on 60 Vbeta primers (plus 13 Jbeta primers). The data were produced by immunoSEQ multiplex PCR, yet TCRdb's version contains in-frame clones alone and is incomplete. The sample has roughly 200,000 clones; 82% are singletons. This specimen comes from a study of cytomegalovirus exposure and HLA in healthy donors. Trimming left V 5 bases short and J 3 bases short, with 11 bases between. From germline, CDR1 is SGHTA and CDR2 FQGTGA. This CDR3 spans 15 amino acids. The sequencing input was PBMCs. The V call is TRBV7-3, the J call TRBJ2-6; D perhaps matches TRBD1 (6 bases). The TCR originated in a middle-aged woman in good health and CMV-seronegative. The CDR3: CASSPFRGGANVLTF. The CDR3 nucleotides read TGTGCCAGCAGCCCCTTCAGGGGTGGGGCCAACGTCCTGACTTTC.